This T cell receptor (beta chain) was retrieved from a study of cytomegalovirus exposure and HLA in healthy donors. Broader study findings: Most TCR sequences were rare, but some public TCRs occurred in many donors. Cytomegalovirus association was assigned to around 150 TCR beta chains. It was reported that the classifier diagnosed cytomegalovirus status with high specificity and sensitivity in both the original and validation cohorts.

The donors belonged to the roughly 110-subject validation cohort, separate from the roughly 650-subject first cohort. The CDR3 extends over 14 amino acids. With 4 bases clipped from V and 7 bases from J, the junction kept 10 bases outside the gene matches. The germline V gene encodes CDR1 GTSNPN and CDR2 SVGIG (reference sequence). TCRdb's copy holds only in-frame clones and misses some; the assay was immunoSEQ multiplex PCR. The sample holds 300,000 or so clones, around 90% seen once. Concerning this clone: Its antigen remains unidentified.

This TCR was sampled from a man aged 30 to 39 in good health and CMV-seronegative. The specimen was PBMCs. This sequence joins TRBV30 and TRBJ1-2, with TRBD1 identical over 9 bases. The CDR3 region has the DNA TGTGCCTGGACCCCCTCGGACAGGGGATTTGGCTACACCTTC. It encodes CAWTPSDRGFGYTF.